In this sample, the clone carrying this T cell receptor beta chain turned up many times. This specimen comes from a study of tumor-infiltrating lymphocytes in primary liver carcinoma. Across the whole study: The patients, men and women alike, were aged 30 to 69 years. Spanning 4.2 to 10 cm, the tumors were T1-T3 N0M0.

TCR beta cDNA was made from approximately 540 ng total RNA with a constant-region primer. It was through three nested multiplex PCR rounds of slightly modified ARM-PCR that TCR beta libraries arose. For around 9 cycles apiece, the opening two PCR rounds ran with TRBV1-TRBV30 forward primers and a C-beta reverse primer. From the multiplex PCR reads, TCRdb called clonotypes with MiXCR, one entry per CDR3 protein. The repertoire includes tens of thousands of distinct CDR3 sequences, over 60% of them detected once, and about 27% sits in the top ten. Co-extraction yielded RNA and DNA from around 18-30 mg of unsorted bulk tissue. Separate regions, five per tumor, were sampled. V was trimmed by 0 bases and J by 5 bases, leaving 11 bases between them. The CDR3 is made up of 15 amino acids. Germline V gene lookup returns CDR1 MGHRA and CDR2 YSYEKL.

Sequencing was carried out using liver tumor tissue from sampling region 4. Stated subset: tumor region T4, right-lateral pole. The receptor was derived from a man in his forties or fifties with primary liver carcinoma and hepatitis B virus infection. The rearrangement uses TRBV4-1 and TRBJ2-1; D not certain. CDR3 in amino acids: CASSQDPGPHNEQFF. CDR3 coding DNA: TGCGCCAGCAGCCAAGATCCCGGCCCACACAATGAGCAGTTCTTC.